The present TCR beta chain was sequenced within a study of CD8+ T cells in alopecia areata. For the study at large: Treatment of the treated patients consisted of oral tofacitinib, 5 to 10 mg twice daily.

Documented treatment: oral pan-JAK inhibitor, 5-10 mg twice daily. PBMCs, the starting material, were the source of sorted CD4+ and CD8+ T cells. RNA was isolated and reverse transcribed to cDNA, the sequencing template. Libraries were prepared by immunoSEQ multiplex PCR; TCRdb keeps only in-frame clonotypes and omits some of them. The sample has some 42,000 clones; about nine tenths are singletons. V was shortened by 0 bases and J by 0 bases, with 12 bases between the two germline ends. From germline, CDR1 is ENHRY and CDR2 SYGVKD. The CDR3 runs 18 residues. Source: CD8+ T cells sorted from blood, taken at week 24, from a patient treated with tofacitinib. J is TRBJ2-6 and V is TRBV10-3, with D unresolved. This TCR was sampled from a human donor with alopecia areata. CDR3: CAISESFAALSGANVLTF. The CDR3 nucleotides read TGTGCCATCAGTGAGTCGTTCGCGGCCCTCTCTGGGGCCAACGTCCTGACTTTC.